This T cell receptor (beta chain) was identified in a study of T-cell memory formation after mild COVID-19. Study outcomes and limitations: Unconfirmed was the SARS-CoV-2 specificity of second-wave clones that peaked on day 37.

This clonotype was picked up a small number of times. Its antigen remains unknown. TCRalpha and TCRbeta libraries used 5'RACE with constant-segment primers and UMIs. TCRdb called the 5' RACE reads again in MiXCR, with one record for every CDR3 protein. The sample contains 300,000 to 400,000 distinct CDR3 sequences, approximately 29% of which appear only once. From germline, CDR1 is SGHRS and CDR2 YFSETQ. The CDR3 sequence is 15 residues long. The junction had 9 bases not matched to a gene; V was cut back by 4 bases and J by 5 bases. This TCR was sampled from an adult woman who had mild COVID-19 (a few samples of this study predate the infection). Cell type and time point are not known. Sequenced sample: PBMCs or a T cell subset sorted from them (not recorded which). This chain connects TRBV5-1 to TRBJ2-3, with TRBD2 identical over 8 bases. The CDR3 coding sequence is TGCGCCAGCAGCCGGACTAGCCCCGGAGGAGATACGCAGTATTTT. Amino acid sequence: CASSRTSPGGDTQYF.